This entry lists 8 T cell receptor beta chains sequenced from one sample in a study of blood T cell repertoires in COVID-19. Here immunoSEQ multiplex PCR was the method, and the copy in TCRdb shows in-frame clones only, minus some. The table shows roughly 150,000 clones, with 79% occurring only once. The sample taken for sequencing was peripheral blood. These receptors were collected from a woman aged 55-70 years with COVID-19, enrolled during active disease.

In DNA form, the CDR3 reads TGTGCCAGCAGGCTATCAGGGGTATACTCCTACGAGCAGTACTTC. It is translated as CASRLSGVYSYEQYF. The rearrangement uses TRBV27 and TRBJ2-7, with a weak D call TRBD1 (6 bases). Germline-derived CDR1 and CDR2 are MNHEY and SMNVEV (reference sequence). The CDR3 has 15 amino acids. Trimming cost V 6 bases and J 0 bases, with 15 bases left between them.

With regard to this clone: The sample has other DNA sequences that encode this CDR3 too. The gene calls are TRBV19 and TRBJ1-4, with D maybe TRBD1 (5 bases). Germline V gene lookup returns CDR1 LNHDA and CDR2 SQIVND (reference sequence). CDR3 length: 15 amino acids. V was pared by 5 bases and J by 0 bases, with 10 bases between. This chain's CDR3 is CASSPGTATNEKLFF. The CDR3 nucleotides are TGTGCCAGTAGTCCGGGGACTGCAACTAATGAAAAACTGTTTTTT.

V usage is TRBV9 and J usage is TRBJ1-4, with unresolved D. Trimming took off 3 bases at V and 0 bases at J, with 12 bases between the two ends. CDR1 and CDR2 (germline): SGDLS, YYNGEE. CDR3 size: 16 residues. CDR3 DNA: TGTGCCAGCAGCGCGGAGGCGGGGACAACTAATGAAAAACTGTTTTTT. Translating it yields CASSAEAGTTNEKLFF.

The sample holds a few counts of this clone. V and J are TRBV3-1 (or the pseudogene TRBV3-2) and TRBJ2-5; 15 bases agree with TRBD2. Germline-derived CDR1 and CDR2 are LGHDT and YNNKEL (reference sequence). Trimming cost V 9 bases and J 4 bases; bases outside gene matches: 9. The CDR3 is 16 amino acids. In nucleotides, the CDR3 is TGTGCCAGTGGGACTAGCGGGGGGCACGGTATAGAGACCCAGTACTTC. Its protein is CASGTSGGHGIETQYF.

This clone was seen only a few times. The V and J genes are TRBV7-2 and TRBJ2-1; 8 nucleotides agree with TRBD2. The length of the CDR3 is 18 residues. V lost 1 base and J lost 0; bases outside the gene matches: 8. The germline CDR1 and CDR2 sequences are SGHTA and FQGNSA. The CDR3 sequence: CASSLGSGKSRSYNEQFF. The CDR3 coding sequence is TGTGCCAGCAGCTTAGGTAGCGGGAAGTCCCGCTCCTACAATGAGCAGTTCTTC.

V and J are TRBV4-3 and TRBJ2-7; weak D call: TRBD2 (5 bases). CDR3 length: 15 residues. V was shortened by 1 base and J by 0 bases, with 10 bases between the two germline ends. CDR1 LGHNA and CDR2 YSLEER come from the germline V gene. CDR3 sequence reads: CASSQGRLPSYEQYF. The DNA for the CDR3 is TGCGCCAGCAGCCAAGGCCGACTACCCTCCTACGAGCAGTACTTC.

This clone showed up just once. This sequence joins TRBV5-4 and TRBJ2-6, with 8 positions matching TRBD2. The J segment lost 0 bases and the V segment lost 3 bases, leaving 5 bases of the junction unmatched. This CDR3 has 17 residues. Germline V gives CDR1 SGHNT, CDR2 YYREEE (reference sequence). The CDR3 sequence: CASSSRGGDSGANVLTF. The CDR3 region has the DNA TGTGCCAGCAGCTCCCGGGGGGGAGACTCTGGGGCCAACGTCCTGACTTTC.

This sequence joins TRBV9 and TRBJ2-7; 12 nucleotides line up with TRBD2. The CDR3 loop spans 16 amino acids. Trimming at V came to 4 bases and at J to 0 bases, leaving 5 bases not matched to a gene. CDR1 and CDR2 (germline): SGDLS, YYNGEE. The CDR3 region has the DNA TGTGCCAGCAGCCGGGGACTAGCGGGCGCCTCCTACGAGCAGTACTTC. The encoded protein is CASSRGLAGASYEQYF.